These 12 T cell receptor beta chains were all obtained from the same sample, sequenced in a study of identical twins. TCRdb used MiXCR to reprocess the 5' RACE reads, holding one entry per CDR3 protein. The repertoire holds roughly 470,000 distinct CDR3 sequences, with roughly an eighth as singletons. A further study also used this sample, focusing on yellow fever vaccine responses in identical twins.

The specimen sequenced was CD4+ T cells sorted from blood. These receptors were taken from a woman aged 18-29 years in good health.

The chain uses TRBV4-2 and TRBJ2-3, with D possibly being TRBD2 (6 bases). This CDR3 comprises 15 residues. Germline CDR1 is LGHNA and CDR2 is YNFKEQ. Deletions cut 0 bases from V and 0 bases from J, with 7 bases between. The CDR3 nucleotides are TGTGCCAGCAGCCAAGAGCGGGATAGCACAGATACGCAGTATTTT. Its translation: CASSQERDSTDTQYF.

The table lists this clonotype with many counts. The chain recombines TRBV15 with TRBJ2-1; D is ambiguous. The V end was cut by 3 bases, the J end by 7 bases, with 10 bases between. From germline, CDR1 is LNHNV and CDR2 YYDKDF (reference sequence). CDR3 length: 13 residues. The CDR3 bases are TGTGCCACCAGCAGGCCCGTGGCGAATGAGCAGTTCTTC. It specifies CATSRPVANEQFF.

In this sample, this clonotype turned up many times. This chain uses TRBV24-1 with TRBJ1-2, with 10 positions matching TRBD1. V shed 2 bases and J 4 bases; nucleotides not matched to a gene: 6. CDR3 length equals 16 residues. From germline, CDR1 is KGHDR and CDR2 SFDVKD. CDR3 sequence: CATSDWGQGRTYGYTF. The CDR3 nucleotides are TGTGCCACCAGTGATTGGGGACAGGGGAGAACCTATGGCTACACCTTC.

V is TRBV6-2 or TRBV6-3 and J is TRBJ2-7; perhaps TRBD1 as D (5 bases). V dropped 2 bases and J dropped 0 bases, with 11 bases sitting between them. The CDR3 consists of 15 residues. CDR1 and CDR2 (germline): MNHEY, SVGEGT. CDR3 DNA: TGTGCCAGCAGTTACATGACAGCTCGCTCCTACGAGCAGTACTTC. Translated: CASSYMTARSYEQYF.

The chain links TRBV5-1 to TRBJ2-7; possibly TRBD1 or TRBD2 for D (5 bases each). This CDR3 is built from 12 residues. Germline values: CDR1 SGHRS, CDR2 YFSETQ. Trimming took off 1 base at V and 6 bases at J, with 8 bases between the two ends. The CDR3 sequence is CASSLLGTEQYF. DNA of the CDR3: TGCGCCAGCAGCTTGTTAGGGACCGAGCAGTACTTC. The full variable domain, in which reference TRBV5-1 and TRBJ2-7 provide the parts outside the CDR3, is KAGVTQTPRYLIKTRGQQVTLSCSPISGHRSVSWYQQTPGQGLQFLFEYFSETQRNKGNFPGRFSGRQFSNSRSEMNVSTLELGDSALYLCASSLLGTEQYFGPGTRLTVT.

This chain joins TRBV18 and TRBJ1-1, with D hard to call. V gave up 5 bases and J gave up 0 bases, with 10 bases separating them. The CDR3 has 14 residues. The germline CDR1 and CDR2 sequences are KGHSH and LQKENI. CDR3 DNA: TGTGCCAGCTCAACGACCATTATGAACACTGAAGCTTTCTTT. Protein: CASSTTIMNTEAFF.

This clonotype was counted only a few times. The J gene is TRBJ2-5, the V gene TRBV9; 8 bases agree with TRBD2. The germline V gene has CDR1 SGDLS and CDR2 YYNGEE. The ends lost 0 bases at V and 1 base at J; junction bases unmatched: 8. The CDR3 sequence is 17 residues long. CDR3 in DNA: TGTGCCAGCAGCGTAGTGGGGGGCGGGGGGATCCAAGAGACCCAGTACTTC. It encodes CASSVVGGGGIQETQYF.

This clonotype appeared a few times. V and J are TRBV7-8 and TRBJ2-7, with D uncertain. Trimming took off 4 bases at V and 2 bases at J, with 12 bases between the two ends. This CDR3 region has 14 residues. Germline V lookup: CDR1 SGHVS, CDR2 FQNEAQ. This CDR3 reads CASSYLQTTYEQYF. CDR3 bases: TGTGCCAGCAGCTATCTACAAACCACCTACGAGCAGTACTTC.

The chain recombines TRBV25-1 with TRBJ2-3; TRBD1 matches 8 bases. CDR1 and CDR2 from the germline V gene are MGHDK and SYGVNS. There are 15 residues in the CDR3. V gave up 1 base and J gave up 2 bases; unmatched junction bases: 2. The CDR3 sequence: CASSEWTGLTDTQYF. Written as DNA, the CDR3 is TGTGCCAGCAGTGAATGGACAGGGCTCACAGATACGCAGTATTTT.

The J gene is TRBJ2-2, the V gene TRBV4-3; TRBD2 agrees at 10 bases. The CDR3 loop spans 17 amino acids. CDR1 LGHNA and CDR2 YSLEER come from the germline V gene. The V and J ends lost 2 bases and 1 base, in that order; junction bases with no gene match: 4. The CDR3 sequence is CASSQNPSGRNTGELFF. The DNA of the CDR3 is TGCGCCAGCAGCCAAAACCCTAGCGGGAGGAACACCGGGGAGCTGTTTTTT.

In its sample, this clonotype was seen a few times. The chain has TRBV7-8 and TRBJ2-5, with 7 bases identical to TRBD2. The CDR3 contains 15 residues. Germline CDR1 and CDR2: SGHVS and FQNEAQ. After removal of 5 bases from V and 1 base from J, the junction contained 7 bases not matched to a gene. The CDR3 nucleotides are TGTGCCAGCAGCGTAACCGGGACTACCCAAGAGACCCAGTACTTC. Translating gives CASSVTGTTQETQYF.

This clonotype was detected ten times or more. This chain joins TRBV12-3 or TRBV12-4 and TRBJ2-1; TRBD2 matches 10 bases. With V trimmed by 7 bases and J by 5 bases, 8 bases remained unmatched. The length of the CDR3 is 15 residues. Written as DNA, the CDR3 is TGTGCCAGCACTTTGGGGACTAGCGAGAACAATGAGCAGTTCTTC. It translates to CASTLGTSENNEQFF.